This T cell receptor (beta chain) was profiled in a study of T cell clonality in common variable immunodeficiency. Only in-frame clones appear in the TCRdb table, and some are missing; sequencing was by immunoSEQ multiplex PCR. This table holds about 64,000 clones with no singletons; the top ten claim about 1.5%. This clone appeared many times. Its antigen is currently unknown. The read comes to an end 3 residues before the CDR3 does, leaving the germline J gene to fill in the end. The V gene lost 5 bases and the J gene lost 5 bases, with 10 bases spanning the gap. The germline V gene encodes CDR1 SGHVS and CDR2 FQNEAQ. The CDR3 covers 13 residues. Study-level results: CVID subjects had higher TCRbeta clonality than healthy controls, most marked in about a third.

Input material: peripheral blood mononuclear cells. This chain links TRBV7-8 with TRBJ1-5; the D gene is possibly TRBD1 (5 bases). The sequence was collected from a person between 18 and 75 years old in good health. The sequenced part of the CDR3 DNA is TGTGCCAGCAGCAAACAGGAGGATCAGCCC. Protein: CASSKQEDQP. The complete CDR3 protein is CASSKQEDQPQHF.